These 14 T cell receptor beta chains originate from one sample sequenced in a study of cytomegalovirus exposure and HLA in healthy donors. The PCR employed 60 Vbeta primers together with 13 Jbeta primers. Produced via immunoSEQ multiplex PCR; TCRdb's table is partial and in-frame only. The sample carries 180,000 or so clones, 80% recorded once. Sequencing input: PBMCs. These receptors originate from a woman aged 25-40 years in good health and CMV-seronegative.

The chain uses TRBV5-1 and TRBJ2-7; 7 bases match TRBD1. J gave up 2 bases and V 4 bases, and 3 bases lay outside the gene matches. The CDR3 has 13 residues. Germline lookup yields CDR1 SGHRS and CDR2 YFSETQ. Here the CDR3 reads CASSQGTAYEQYF. CDR3 in DNA: TGCGCCAGCAGCCAAGGGACAGCCTACGAGCAGTACTTC.

The sample holds a few counts of this clone. The chain carries TRBV7-2 and TRBJ1-2; perhaps TRBD1 as D (5 bases). In germline, CDR1 is SGHTA, CDR2 FQGNSA. The CDR3 is 14 residues long. Trimming stripped 4 bases from V and 4 bases from J, with 13 bases between. The CDR3 loop is CASSSQGRAYGYTF. The CDR3 DNA is TGTGCCAGCAGCTCCCAGGGCAGAGCCTATGGCTACACCTTC.

This clone has just one count. This rearrangement joins TRBV5-1 to TRBJ1-4; 8 bases fit TRBD1. Germline V gene lookup returns CDR1 SGHRS and CDR2 YFSETQ. CDR3 size: 15 residues. The J segment lost 8 bases and the V segment lost 4 bases, leaving 10 bases of the junction unmatched. The CDR3 loop reads CASSPGQGVKEKLFF. The CDR3 nucleotides read TGCGCCAGCAGCCCTGGACAGGGAGTAAAGGAAAAACTGTTTTTT.

The rearrangement links TRBV6-5 to TRBJ2-5; no definite D call. Germline V CDR1 and CDR2: MNHEY, SVGAGI. The V end lost 6 bases, the J end lost 4 bases, and 9 bases lay between the germline ends. The CDR3 runs to 12 residues. CDR3 nucleotide sequence: TGTGCCAGCAGCTCCACGGGAGAGACCCAGTACTTC. It codes for CASSSTGETQYF.

The genes are TRBV12-5 and TRBJ2-5; 7 bases map to TRBD1. The CDR3 length is 15 residues. V dropped 5 bases and J dropped 2; count of bases not matched to a gene: 8. Germline assignment: CDR1 LGHNT and CDR2 FRNRAP. The CDR3 DNA reads TGTGCTAGTGGTCTCAACCTACAGGGGCAAGAGACCCAGTACTTC. Translation gives CASGLNLQGQETQYF. Combining the CDR3 with reference TRBV12-5 and TRBJ2-5 gives the whole variable domain DARVTQTPRHKVTEMGQEVTMRCQPILGHNTVFWYRQTMMQGLELLAYFRNRAPLDDSGMPKDRFSAEMPDATLATLKIQPSEPRDSAVYFCASGLNLQGQETQYFGPGTRLLVL.

V is TRBV12-5 and J is TRBJ2-7, with D tentatively TRBD1 (6 bases). Trimming stripped 6 bases from V and 3 bases from J, with 15 bases between. This CDR3 has 14 amino acids. Germline V gene lookup returns CDR1 LGHNT and CDR2 FRNRAP. The chain's CDR3 is CASGPDRTYYEQYF. The CDR3 DNA is TGTGCTAGTGGACCCGACAGGACTTACTACGAGCAGTACTTC.

The chain couples TRBV6-5 to TRBJ2-2; a weak D match, TRBD2 (5 bases). CDR1 MNHEY and CDR2 SVGAGI come from the germline V gene. The CDR3 totals 15 residues. V was clipped by 6 bases and J by 5 bases, with 16 bases between them. The CDR3 reads CASSRILTRTGELFF. Written as DNA, the CDR3 is TGTGCCAGCAGCCGAATACTTACTAGGACCGGGGAGCTGTTTTTT.

This clone appeared once. The gene calls are TRBV11-2 and TRBJ2-7, with 7 bases that match TRBD1. Germline values: CDR1 SGHAT, CDR2 FQNNGV. CDR3 size: 13 residues. J lost 4 bases, V lost 1 base, and 1 base had no gene match. For the CDR3, the DNA is TGTGCCAGCAGCTTAGTACAGGGGTACGAGCAGTACTTC. It encodes CASSLVQGYEQYF. Combining the CDR3 with reference TRBV11-2 and TRBJ2-7 gives the whole variable domain EAGVAQSPRYKIIEKRQSVAFWCNPISGHATLYWYQQILGQGPKLLIQFQNNGVVDDSQLPKDRFSAERLKGVDSTLKIQPAKLEDSAVYLCASSLVQGYEQYFGPGTRLTVT.

The table lists this clone with a few counts. The chain links TRBV5-4 to TRBJ1-6, with 9 bases that match TRBD1. CDR3 size: 16 residues. Losses at the gene ends were 4 bases for V and 7 bases for J; bases not matched to a gene: 9. Germline lookup yields CDR1 SGHNT and CDR2 YYREEE (reference sequence). The CDR3 DNA sequence: TGTGCCAGCAGCATGGGACAGGGAAAGTTAAATTCACCCCTCCACTTT. It encodes CASSMGQGKLNSPLHF.

The chain couples TRBV2 to TRBJ2-2; 12 positions match TRBD2. CDR1 and CDR2 (germline): SNHLY, FYNNEI. The CDR3 extends over 20 amino acids. V lost 6 bases to trimming and J lost 0 bases; unmatched junction nucleotides: 14. The CDR3 loop reads CASSFSRTSGEYANTGELFF. CDR3 coding DNA: TGTGCCAGCAGCTTTTCTAGGACTAGCGGGGAATACGCGAACACCGGGGAGCTGTTTTTT. Using reference TRBV2 and TRBJ2-2 for the parts outside the CDR3, the full variable domain is EPEVTQTPSHQVTQMGQEVILRCVPISNHLYFYWYRQILGQKVEFLVSFYNNEISEKSEIFDDQFSVERPDGSNFTLKIRSTKLEDSAMYFCASSFSRTSGEYANTGELFFGEGSRLTVL.

The rearrangement joins TRBV18 to TRBJ1-1; D is perhaps TRBD1 (5 bases). The CDR3 contains 15 residues. V lost 5 bases to trimming and J lost 0 bases, with 13 bases between them. Germline assignment: CDR1 KGHSH and CDR2 LQKENI. The CDR3 loop is CASSSGGTMNTEAFF. CDR3 in DNA: TGTGCCAGCTCAAGCGGGGGGACGATGAACACTGAAGCTTTCTTT.

This chain joins TRBV19 and TRBJ1-2; 7 bases are a match to TRBD1. The CDR3 is 14 amino acids. CDR1 is LNHDA, CDR2 SQIVND, per germline (reference sequence). Trimming removed 4 bases from V and 7 bases from J; junction bases left unmatched: 9. The chain's CDR3 is CASSTGGGSVGYTF. The CDR3 nucleotides are TGTGCCAGTAGTACAGGGGGAGGCTCGGTTGGCTACACCTTC.

The chain has TRBV6-5 and TRBJ1-6, with 7 bases fitting TRBD1. V lost 6 bases to trimming and J lost 8 bases; unmatched junction nucleotides: 10. Germline lookup yields CDR1 MNHEY and CDR2 SVGAGI. This CDR3 is built from 15 residues. The CDR3 loop reads CASSRQGDEDSPLHF. The CDR3 nucleotides are TGTGCCAGCAGCCGGCAGGGGGATGAGGATTCACCCCTCCACTTT.

This chain uses TRBV5-1 with TRBJ1-1, with D possibly TRBD1 on 5 matching bases. The ends were cut back, 1 base at V and 0 bases at J, with 10 bases in the middle. CDR3 length: 15 residues. Germline V CDR1 and CDR2: SGHRS, YFSETQ. CDR3 sequence reads: CASSLLIGVNTEAFF. CDR3 DNA: TGCGCCAGCAGCTTGTTAATAGGGGTGAACACTGAAGCTTTCTTT. Based on the CDR3 plus reference TRBV5-1 and TRBJ1-1, the full variable domain is KAGVTQTPRYLIKTRGQQVTLSCSPISGHRSVSWYQQTPGQGLQFLFEYFSETQRNKGNFPGRFSGRQFSNSRSEMNVSTLELGDSALYLCASSLLIGVNTEAFFGQGTRLTVV.